This T cell receptor beta chain is from a study of PD-1 blockade in classical Hodgkin lymphoma. Study-level background: Intravenous infusions of nivolumab 3 mg/kg reached patients every 2 weeks. Findings and limits, study-wide: The study found that TCR diversity rose significantly by C4D1 in CD4+ but not CD8+ cells. Newly diagnosed patients had diversity similar to the baseline diversity of complete responders.

Germline V lookup: CDR1 SQVTM, CDR2 ANQGSEA. V was cut by 0 bases and J by 1 base, with 9 bases left in between. The CDR3 is made up of 14 amino acids. This table comes from immunoSEQ multiplex PCR, and its TCRdb copy is limited to in-frame clones, with some not included. The repertoire holds more than 90,000 clones, with roughly four fifths as singletons. Notes on this clone: Its antigen is unidentified.

Each patient experienced a relapse that followed autologous stem cell transplantation, and brentuximab vedotin exposure varied. Responses achieved at best were complete response, partial response or progressive disease. The sequence derives from a human donor with classical Hodgkin lymphoma. The material was peripheral blood mononuclear cells (PBMCs), obtained before the second cycle of nivolumab. This sequence joins TRBV29-1 and TRBJ1-1; D remains unclear. DNA for the CDR3: TGCAGCGTTGAAGATACGGGGAAGAACACTGAAGCTTTCTTT. It specifies CSVEDTGKNTEAFF.